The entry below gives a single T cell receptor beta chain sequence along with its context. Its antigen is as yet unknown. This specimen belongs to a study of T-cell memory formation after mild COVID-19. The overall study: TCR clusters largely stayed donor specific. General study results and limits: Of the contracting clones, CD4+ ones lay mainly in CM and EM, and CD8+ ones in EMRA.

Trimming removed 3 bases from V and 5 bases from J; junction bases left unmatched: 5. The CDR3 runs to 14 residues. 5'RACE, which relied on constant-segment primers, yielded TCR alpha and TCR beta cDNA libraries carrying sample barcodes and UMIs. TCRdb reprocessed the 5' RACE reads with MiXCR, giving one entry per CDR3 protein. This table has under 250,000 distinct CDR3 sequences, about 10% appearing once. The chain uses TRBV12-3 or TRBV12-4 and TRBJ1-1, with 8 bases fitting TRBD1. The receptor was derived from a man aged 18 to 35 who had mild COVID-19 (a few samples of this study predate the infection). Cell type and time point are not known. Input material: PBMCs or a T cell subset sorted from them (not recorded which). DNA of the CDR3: TGTGCCAGCAGTTTTAGGGACAGGAGGACTGAAGCTTTCTTT. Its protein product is CASSFRDRRTEAFF.